A selection of T cell receptor beta chains follows, all from one sample in a study of Ad26.COV2.S vaccination and SARS-CoV-2 variants. Repertoires were generated with immunoSEQ multiplex PCR, while TCRdb's copy carries only in-frame clones and drops some. This sample carries roughly 410,000 clones, roughly 85% of them seen once, and the ten largest clones take about 8%. The sequencing used peripheral blood, collected in a trial of Ad26.COV2.S vaccine versus placebo. The receptors come from a person aged 18 to 65 who received the Ad26.COV2.S COVID-19 vaccine or a placebo. Both conserved end residues are part of each CDR3. The D gene is left open where the match is weak. Rows may omit the clone size; those that give it use once, few, many or a size class.

cdr3_aa cdr3_nt j_call d_call v_call clone_size
CSVEGTDLPGYTF TGCAGCGTTGAAGGGACAGACCTTCCGGGCTACACCTTC TRBJ1-2 NA TRBV29-1 once
CASSASGTGGHGYTF TGTGCCAGCAGTGCTTCCGGGACAGGGGGCCATGGCTACACCTTC TRBJ1-2 TRBD1 TRBV25-1 NA
CASSDNRDRGQDYGYTF TGTGCCAGCAGCGACAACCGGGACAGGGGACAAGACTATGGCTACACCTTC TRBJ1-2 TRBD1 TRBV9 NA
CASSIGTGNEKLFF TGCGCCAGCAGCATCGGGACAGGAAATGAAAAACTGTTTTTT TRBJ1-4 TRBD1 TRBV5-1 NA
CASSRAGQKNTEAFF TGTGCCAGCAGCCGAGCCGGACAGAAGAACACTGAAGCTTTCTTT TRBJ1-1 NA TRBV28 NA
CATRIAGREETQYF TGTGCCACCAGGATAGCGGGGAGGGAAGAGACCCAGTACTTC TRBJ2-5 TRBD2 TRBV15 NA
CASSYSTRQPQHF TGTGCCAGCAGTTACTCGACCCGTCAGCCCCAGCATTTT TRBJ1-5 NA TRBV6-5 NA
CASSGQGPGSVGYTF TGTGCCAGCAGCGGCCAGGGCCCAGGGTCGGTGGGCTACACCTTC TRBJ1-2 NA TRBV5-4 NA
CSVSQGNYGYTF TGCAGCGTATCACAGGGTAACTATGGCTACACCTTC TRBJ1-2 NA TRBV29-1 NA
CASSLAGGYTF TGTGCCAGCAGCTTAGCCGGAGGCTACACCTTC TRBJ1-2 NA TRBV11-3 NA
CASSETGTPTYGYTF TGTGCCAGCAGTGAAACAGGGACCCCCACGTATGGCTACACCTTC TRBJ1-2 NA TRBV6-1 NA
CASSYTGRGTEAFF TGTGCCAGCAGTTACACCGGGAGAGGCACTGAAGCTTTCTTT TRBJ1-1 NA TRBV6-5 NA
CASSLGRVQNIQYF TGCGCCAGCAGCTTGGGCCGGGTTCAAAACATTCAGTACTTC TRBJ2-4 NA TRBV5-1 once
CASSNLTIRGYEQYF TGTGCCAGCAGCAATCTTACGATACGGGGCTACGAGCAGTACTTC TRBJ2-7 NA TRBV21-1 NA
CASSLTGQGNQPQHF TGTGCCAGCAGTTTGACGGGACAGGGCAATCAGCCCCAGCATTTT TRBJ1-5 TRBD1 TRBV6-2/TRBV6-3 NA
CAIGRDQPQHF TGTGCCATCGGGAGGGATCAGCCCCAGCATTTT TRBJ1-5 NA TRBV10-3 NA
CASSQDMRRPQPQHF TGCGCCAGCAGCCAAGATATGAGGAGGCCTCAGCCCCAGCATTTT TRBJ1-5 NA TRBV4-1 few
CASSKPGQVWNQPQHF TGTGCCAGTAGTAAACCGGGACAGGTCTGGAATCAGCCCCAGCATTTT TRBJ1-5 TRBD1 TRBV19 NA
CASSEDRVYGYTF TGTGCCAGCAGTGAGGACAGAGTCTATGGCTACACCTTC TRBJ1-2 NA TRBV2 NA
CAVGTSGYPEGDTQYF TGTGCCGTAGGGACTAGCGGGTACCCGGAAGGGGATACGCAGTATTTT TRBJ2-3 TRBD2 TRBV10-3 NA
CATYSGAEAFF TGTGCCACCTACTCAGGGGCTGAAGCTTTCTTT TRBJ1-1 NA TRBV25-1 NA
CAWTRQLGSLHF TGTGCCTGGACTAGGCAGTTGGGTTCCCTCCACTTT TRBJ1-6 NA TRBV30 NA
CASKTGVSDTQYF TGTGCCAGCAAAACAGGGGTTTCAGATACGCAGTATTTT TRBJ2-3 TRBD1 TRBV27 NA
CASSEGYRAFF TGTGCCAGCAGTGAAGGGTATCGAGCTTTCTTT TRBJ1-1 NA TRBV6-1 NA
CASSSQGKGNTEAFF TGCGCCAGCAGCTCGCAGGGGAAAGGGAACACTGAAGCTTTCTTT TRBJ1-1 NA TRBV5-1 NA
CASGLAGVEQYF TGTGCCAGCGGACTAGCGGGAGTTGAGCAGTACTTC TRBJ2-7 TRBD2 TRBV12-3/TRBV12-4 NA
CASSMGGLAGGPGVNEQFF TGTGCCAGTAGTATGGGGGGACTAGCGGGAGGGCCTGGGGTGAATGAGCAGTTCTTC TRBJ2-1 TRBD2 TRBV19 NA
CASSQDKTDYSNQPQHF TGCGCCAGCAGCCAAGATAAGACAGACTATAGCAATCAGCCCCAGCATTTT TRBJ1-5 NA TRBV4-3 NA
CASSQGREWETQYF TGTGCCAGCAGCCAAGGGCGGGAGTGGGAGACCCAGTACTTC TRBJ2-5 TRBD2 TRBV6-2/TRBV6-3 many
CSVYSMNTEAFF TGCAGCGTTTACTCCATGAACACTGAAGCTTTCTTT TRBJ1-1 NA TRBV29-1 NA
CAVAAGGLYEQYF TGTGCCGTGGCGGCGGGGGGGCTCTACGAGCAGTACTTC TRBJ2-7 TRBD2 TRBV2 once
CASSESPSGGHEQFF TGCGCCAGCAGTGAGTCACCTAGCGGAGGCCATGAGCAGTTCTTC TRBJ2-1 TRBD2 TRBV10-1 NA
CASSRGLRGNQPQHF TGTGCCAGTAGCCGGGGGTTGAGAGGCAATCAGCCCCAGCATTTT TRBJ1-5 NA TRBV19 NA
CASSLPGGTVDEQFF TGTGCCAGCAGCTTACCGGGGGGAACTGTAGATGAGCAGTTCTTC TRBJ2-1 TRBD2 TRBV11-2 once
CASSYGALLQGAATGELFF TGTGCCAGCAGTTACGGCGCGCTTCTTCAGGGGGCGGCCACCGGGGAGCTGTTTTTT TRBJ2-2 TRBD1 TRBV6-2/TRBV6-3 NA
CASSVEAISDTQYF TGTGCCAGCAGTGTAGAAGCGATTTCAGATACGCAGTATTTT TRBJ2-3 NA TRBV6-4 NA
CASSVGRVNGELFF TGTGCCAGCAGCGTTGGGAGAGTAAACGGGGAGCTGTTTTTT TRBJ2-2 NA TRBV9 NA
CASSQDLAGTEQFF TGCGCCAGCAGCCAAGATCTAGCGGGAACTGAGCAGTTCTTC TRBJ2-1 TRBD2 TRBV4-1 NA
CASNPGGSLGEQFF TGTGCCAGTAATCCGGGAGGTAGCTTGGGTGAGCAGTTCTTC TRBJ2-1 TRBD2 TRBV19 NA
CASSPRSQGTEAFF TGTGCCAGCAGCCCCCGATCCCAAGGTACTGAAGCTTTCTTT TRBJ1-1 NA TRBV7-9 NA
CASSMLSGRPQHF TGTGCCAGCAGTATGCTGTCGGGCCGGCCCCAGCATTTT TRBJ1-5 NA TRBV27 once
CASSGPKGGGNTIYF TGTGCCAGCAGTGGCCCTAAAGGAGGTGGAAACACCATATATTTT TRBJ1-3 NA TRBV2 NA
CASSLAPSDSYEQYF TGCGCCAGCAGCTTGGCTCCTAGCGACTCCTACGAGCAGTACTTC TRBJ2-7 NA TRBV5-1 few
CASSPTGTGPYEQYF TGTGCCAGCAGTCCCACCGGGACAGGGCCCTACGAGCAGTACTTC TRBJ2-7 TRBD1 TRBV13 NA
CAIALPPYNEQFF TGTGCCATCGCACTACCTCCTTACAATGAGCAGTTCTTC TRBJ2-1 NA TRBV10-3 NA
CSVRGRDEQFF TGCAGCGTTCGCGGGAGAGATGAGCAGTTCTTC TRBJ2-1 TRBD2 TRBV29-1 NA
CASSSPLNTGRREAFF TGTGCCAGCAGTTCCCCCCTAAATACGGGCAGGCGGGAAGCTTTCTTT TRBJ1-1 NA TRBV27 NA
CASSSGKGIHF TGTGCCAGCAGTTCCGGGAAGGGGATACATTTT TRBJ1-5 NA TRBV6-5 NA
CARGGRGSYGYTF TGTGCCAGAGGGGGCAGGGGAAGCTATGGCTACACCTTC TRBJ1-2 NA TRBV21-1 NA
CSARDGPEQYF TGCAGTGCTAGAGATGGGCCCGAGCAGTACTTC TRBJ2-7 NA TRBV20-1 NA
CASSLGGWNNEQFF TGTGCCAGTTCTTTAGGCGGGTGGAACAATGAGCAGTTCTTC TRBJ2-1 NA TRBV19 NA
CASSQERRDTEAFF TGTGCCAGCAGCCAGGAGCGAAGGGACACTGAAGCTTTCTTT TRBJ1-1 NA TRBV14 NA